This T cell receptor beta chain is from a study of tumor-infiltrating lymphocytes in primary liver carcinoma. Study-wide points: With p = 0.039, the top-250-clone fraction in tumors significantly exceeded that in blood.

CDR1 and CDR2 (germline): SGHNT, YYREEE (reference sequence). Losses at the gene ends were 4 bases for V and 3 bases for J; bases not matched to a gene: 4. The CDR3 extends over 13 amino acids. Total RNA amounting to 450 to 500 ng was the source from which TCR beta cDNA was made with a constant-region primer. TCR beta libraries came from three nested multiplex PCR rounds using slightly modified ARM-PCR. TRBV1-TRBV30 forward and Cbeta reverse primers drove the first two roughly 10-cycle rounds. A single record per CDR3 protein comes from TCRdb applying MiXCR to the multiplex PCR reads. Here the sample spans approximately 340,000 distinct CDR3 sequences, approximately 65% being singletons. Blood RNA was derived from unsorted whole blood, and germline DNA was extracted too. In its sample, this clonotype was seen many times. Its target is unknown.

This sequence was found in a man aged 40-49 years with primary liver carcinoma and hepatitis B virus infection. The specimen sequenced was peripheral blood. The chain combines TRBV5-4 with TRBJ2-7, with 7 bases aligning to TRBD1. The CDR3 nucleotides read TGTGCCAGCAGCCCCGGACAGGTCTACGAGCAGTACTTC. Amino acid sequence: CASSPGQVYEQYF.